Described below is a single T cell receptor (beta chain) sequence and its context. This specimen comes from a study of cytomegalovirus exposure and HLA in healthy donors. The PCR ran on 60 Vbeta and 13 Jbeta primers. The method was immunoSEQ multiplex PCR; TCRdb's version includes in-frame clones alone and lacks a portion of them. The table lists approximately 210,000 clones, more than 75% of them singletons. The CDR3 length is 16 residues. Germline V lookup: CDR1 MDHEN, CDR2 SYDVKM. Between the trimmed V and J ends, which lost 4 bases and 8 bases, there was a span of 23 bases. The V call is TRBV28, the J call TRBJ1-1; TRBD1 is a possible D gene (6 bases). The sequenced material came from PBMCs. This clonotype originated in a man younger than 45 in good health and CMV-seronegative. CDR3 amino acids: CASSSLGGLPEREAFF. The CDR3 DNA is TGTGCCAGCAGTTCCCTCGGGGGGCTCCCCGAAAGGGAAGCTTTCTTT.